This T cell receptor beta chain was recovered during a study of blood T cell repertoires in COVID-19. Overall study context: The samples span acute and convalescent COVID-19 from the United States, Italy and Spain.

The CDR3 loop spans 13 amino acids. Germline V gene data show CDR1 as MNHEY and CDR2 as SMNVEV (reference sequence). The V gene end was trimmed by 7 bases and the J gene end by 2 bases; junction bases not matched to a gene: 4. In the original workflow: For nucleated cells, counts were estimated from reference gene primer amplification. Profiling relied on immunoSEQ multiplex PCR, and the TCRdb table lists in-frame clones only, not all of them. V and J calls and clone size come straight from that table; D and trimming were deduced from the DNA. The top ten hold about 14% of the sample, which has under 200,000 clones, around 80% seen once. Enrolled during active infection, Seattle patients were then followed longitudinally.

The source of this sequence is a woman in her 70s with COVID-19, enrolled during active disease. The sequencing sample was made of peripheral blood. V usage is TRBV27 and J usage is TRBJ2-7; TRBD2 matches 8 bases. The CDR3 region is CASTGGGTYEQYF. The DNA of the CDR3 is TGTGCCAGCACAGGCGGGGGGACCTACGAGCAGTACTTC.